These 18 T cell receptor beta chains were sequenced from one sample in a study of T-cell reconstitution after alpha-beta-depleted transplantation in children. Unique molecular identifiers were built into the TCRbeta library. MiXCR was run by TCRdb on the PCR reads, yielding one entry per CDR3 protein. The sample includes about 360,000 distinct CDR3 sequences, about 14% of them seen just once. This specimen consisted of PBMCs, obtained from the stem cell graft. The receptors originated from a human donor who donated a stem cell graft to a child with Fanconi anemia.

As regards this clonotype: The junction departs from the called germline gene at one end, perhaps through a read error. The rearrangement joins TRBV11-2 to TRBJ2-3, with D possibly matching TRBD2 (5 bases). The germline CDR1 and CDR2 sequences are SGHAT and FQNNGV. The CDR3 runs to 15 residues. The CDR3 DNA is TGTGCCAGCAGCCATTTTTTTCCTAGCACAGATACGGAGTATTTT. It yields the protein CASSHFFPSTDTEYF.

The genes are TRBV2 and TRBJ1-1, with 7 positions matching TRBD1. V trimming: 5 bases; J trimming: 1 base; junction bases outside the gene matches: 10. The CDR3 runs to 16 residues. Germline lookup yields CDR1 SNHLY and CDR2 FYNNEI. CDR3 in DNA: TGTGCCAGCAGTAAAAACAGGGGCGGGACGAACACTGAAGCTTTCTTT. The encoded protein is CASSKNRGGTNTEAFF.

There are a few counts of this clonotype. The gene calls are TRBV9 and TRBJ2-7; 9 bases match TRBD2. This CDR3 contains 14 residues. The germline V gene has CDR1 SGDLS and CDR2 YYNGEE. Losses at the gene ends were 4 bases for V and 2 bases for J; bases not matched to a gene: 4. The CDR3 spells CASSSSGIPYEQYF. The CDR3 DNA reads as TGTGCCAGCAGCTCTAGCGGGATCCCCTACGAGCAGTACTTC.

The chain employs TRBV6-1 and TRBJ2-7; 10 bases are shared with TRBD1. The CDR3 totals 13 residues. Unmatched junction bases numbered 5, after V lost 9 bases and J lost 3 bases. The V gene's germline CDR1 is MNHNS and CDR2 SASEGT. The CDR3 spells CASRRDRGYEQYF. Here the CDR3 DNA reads TGTGCCAGTCGACGGGACAGGGGCTACGAGCAGTACTTC.

The V gene is TRBV6-2 or TRBV6-3, the J gene TRBJ1-6, with a tentative D call TRBD1 (5 bases). Germline loops: CDR1 MNHEY, CDR2 SVGEGT. The CDR3 covers 12 residues. In DNA form, the CDR3 reads TGTGCGACAAACCAGGGTCTGATACCCCTCCACTTT. It translates to CATNQGLIPLHF.

This clonotype was counted ten times or more. This chain links TRBV6-5 with TRBJ1-1; D uncertain. This CDR3 is 13 amino acids long. V lost 2 bases and J lost 3, with 7 bases in between. The germline CDR1 and CDR2 sequences are MNHEY and SVGAGI. CDR3 sequence (DNA): TGTGCCAGCAGTTACGCACCTTACACTGAAGCTTTCTTT. This encodes CASSYAPYTEAFF.

This clonotype came up many times. The rearrangement links TRBV12-3 or TRBV12-4 to TRBJ1-2; D is possibly TRBD1 (5 bases). V lost 6 bases, J lost 2 bases, and 10 bases lay in between. The CDR3 extends over 13 amino acids. CDR3 residues: CASRLQANYGYTF. In DNA form, the CDR3 reads TGTGCCAGCAGGCTACAGGCGAACTATGGCTACACCTTC.

This clonotype was seen repeatedly, ten times or more. The chain links TRBV5-1 to TRBJ1-5; D gene ambiguous. Germline-derived CDR1 and CDR2 are SGHRS and YFSETQ. Trimming pared 1 base from V and 1 base from J, leaving 9 bases between. CDR3 size: 15 residues. CDR3 sequence: CASSLWGGSNQPQHF. The CDR3, as DNA: TGCGCCAGCAGCTTGTGGGGAGGAAGCAATCAGCCCCAGCATTTT.

This clonotype was detected a few times. J is TRBJ2-2 and V is TRBV5-1; 8 positions match TRBD1. The CDR3 runs 13 residues. V shed 5 bases, J shed 4 bases, and the junction held 1 base outside the gene matches. The germline gives CDR1 SGHRS, CDR2 YFSETQ. CDR3 in DNA: TGCGCCAGCAGTACAGGGGGCACCGGGGAGCTGTTTTTT. As protein: CASSTGGTGELFF.

The table lists this clonotype with a few counts. This chain links TRBV7-2 with TRBJ2-1, with 10 bases fitting TRBD1. The CDR3 is made up of 16 amino acids. Germline CDR1 reads SGHTA; CDR2 reads FQGNSA. Trimming at V came to 0 bases and at J to 5 bases, leaving 4 bases not matched to a gene. The CDR3 DNA reads as TGTGCCAGCAGCTTAGCGGGACAGGGGTTGAACAATGAGCAGTTCTTC. Amino acid sequence: CASSLAGQGLNNEQFF.

The gene calls are TRBV11-2 and TRBJ1-1; D ambiguous. CDR1 is SGHAT, CDR2 FQNNGV, per germline. The ends were cut back, 5 bases at V and 11 bases at J, with 15 bases in the middle. The CDR3 consists of 12 residues. The CDR3 loop reads CASSPSAVWAFF. CDR3 coding DNA: TGTGCCAGCAGCCCCTCGGCGGTTTGGGCTTTCTTT.

The chain combines TRBV12-3 or TRBV12-4 with TRBJ2-1, with D perhaps assigned TRBD1 or TRBD2 (5 bases each). V shed 5 bases and J shed 10 bases, with 15 bases lying between them. The CDR3 spans 13 residues. The CDR3 DNA is TGTGCCAGCAGTCCCTATGACGGGGCAGAGCAGTTCTTC. Translated, it gives CASSPYDGAEQFF.

This chain uses TRBV6-2 or TRBV6-3 with TRBJ2-7; TRBD1 might be the D (6 bases). The CDR3 has 14 residues. Trimming stripped 7 bases from V and 9 bases from J, with 22 bases between. Germline CDR1 MNHEY, CDR2 SVGEGT. CDR3 amino acids: CASTAAGAHGVQYV. The CDR3 nucleotides are TGTGCCAGCACCGCGGCAGGGGCGCATGGTGTGCAGTACGTC.

This clonotype has ten or more counts. The rearrangement links TRBV28 to TRBJ1-5; D uncertain. The V gene's germline CDR1 is MDHEN and CDR2 SYDVKM. V lost 2 bases and J lost 4, with 9 bases in between. This CDR3 is 14 amino acids long. CDR3 in amino acids: CASSLTAGNQPQHF. DNA of the CDR3: TGTGCCAGCAGTTTAACGGCAGGAAATCAGCCCCAGCATTTT.

The chain combines TRBV30 with TRBJ1-6; the D is unclear. V was clipped by 0 bases and J by 9 bases, with 12 bases between them. CDR1 and CDR2 (germline): GTSNPN, SVGIG (reference sequence). There are 14 residues in the CDR3. The CDR3 nucleotides are TGTGCCTGGAGTGTGGGTCAGGAAGCTTCACCCCTCCACTTT. This encodes CAWSVGQEASPLHF.

This clonotype was found a few times. The rearrangement uses TRBV5-1 and TRBJ2-7; D possibly corresponds to TRBD1 (6 bases). V was pared by 0 bases and J by 3 bases, with 10 bases between. Germline CDR1 and CDR2: SGHRS and YFSETQ. This CDR3 has 14 residues. The CDR3 loop is CASSLASGDYEQYV. CDR3 coding DNA: TGCGCCAGCAGCTTGGCTTCAGGGGACTACGAGCAGTACGTC.

This rearrangement joins TRBV11-2 to TRBJ2-2, with 8 bases identical to TRBD2. With 7 bases clipped from V and 4 bases from J, the junction kept 11 bases outside the gene matches. Per the germline V gene, CDR1 is SGHAT and CDR2 is FQNNGV. There are 16 residues in the CDR3. The CDR3 DNA reads as TGTGCCAGCATGTTTTCGGGGGGGGCACTCACCGGGGAGCTGTTTTTT. Its protein is CASMFSGGALTGELFF.

This clonotype appeared many times. V usage is TRBV6-5 and J usage is TRBJ2-1; D ambiguous. This CDR3 is 16 amino acids long. CDR1 is MNHEY and CDR2 is SVGAGI in the germline V gene. Trimming stripped 4 bases from V and 8 bases from J, with 21 bases between. The CDR3 region has the DNA TGTGCCAGCAGTTCTAACCCTCTCGGGCTCGATCATGAGCAGTTCTTC. This codes for CASSSNPLGLDHEQFF.